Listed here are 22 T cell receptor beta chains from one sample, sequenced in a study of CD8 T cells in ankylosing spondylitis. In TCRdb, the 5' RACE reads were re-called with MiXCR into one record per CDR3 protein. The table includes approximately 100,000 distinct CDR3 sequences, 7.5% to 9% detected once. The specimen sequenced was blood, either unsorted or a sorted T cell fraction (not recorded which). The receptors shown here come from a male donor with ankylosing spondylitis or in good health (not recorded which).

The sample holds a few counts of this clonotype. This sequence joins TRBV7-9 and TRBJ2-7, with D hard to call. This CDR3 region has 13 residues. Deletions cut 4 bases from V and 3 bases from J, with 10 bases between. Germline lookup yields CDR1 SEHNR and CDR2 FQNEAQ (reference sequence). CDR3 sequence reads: CASSSVGIYEQYF. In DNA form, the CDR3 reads TGTGCCAGCAGCTCAGTAGGCATCTACGAGCAGTACTTC.

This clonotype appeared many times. CDR3 nucleotides: TGTGCCAGCTCCCAAGACTACAGCCTGTACAATGAGCAGTTCTTC. It encodes CASSQDYSLYNEQFF. J is TRBJ2-1 and V is TRBV18; TRBD2 is a possible D gene (5 bases). Germline V gives CDR1 KGHSH, CDR2 LQKENI. V was cut by 6 bases and J by 4 bases, with 16 bases left in between. The CDR3 runs to 15 residues.

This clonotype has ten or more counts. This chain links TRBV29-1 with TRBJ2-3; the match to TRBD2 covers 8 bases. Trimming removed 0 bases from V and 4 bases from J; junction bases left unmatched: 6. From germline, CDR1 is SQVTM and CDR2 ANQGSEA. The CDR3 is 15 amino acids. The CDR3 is CSVEDILAAPDTQYF. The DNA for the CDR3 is TGCAGCGTTGAAGATATACTAGCGGCCCCAGATACGCAGTATTTT.

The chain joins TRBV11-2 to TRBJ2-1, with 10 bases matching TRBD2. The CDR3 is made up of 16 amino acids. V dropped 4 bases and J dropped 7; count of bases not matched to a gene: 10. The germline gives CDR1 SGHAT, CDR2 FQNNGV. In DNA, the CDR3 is TGTGCCAGCAGCTCGACTAGCGGGCGTCTGGGGAATGAGCAGTTCTTC. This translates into CASSSTSGRLGNEQFF.

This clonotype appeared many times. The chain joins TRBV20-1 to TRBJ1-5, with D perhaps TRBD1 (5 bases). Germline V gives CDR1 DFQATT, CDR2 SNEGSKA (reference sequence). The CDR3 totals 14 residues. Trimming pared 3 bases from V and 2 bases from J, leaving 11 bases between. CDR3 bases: TGCAGTGCTAGCCTCGGGGCAGGCAATCAGCCCCAGCATTTT. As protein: CSASLGAGNQPQHF.

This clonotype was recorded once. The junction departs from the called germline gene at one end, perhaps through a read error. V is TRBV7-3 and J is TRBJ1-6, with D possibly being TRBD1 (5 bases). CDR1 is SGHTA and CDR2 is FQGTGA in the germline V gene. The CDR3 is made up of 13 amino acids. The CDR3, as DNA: TGTGCCAGAAGCTTAGACAGTAATTCACCCCTCCACTTT. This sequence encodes CARSLDSNSPLHF.

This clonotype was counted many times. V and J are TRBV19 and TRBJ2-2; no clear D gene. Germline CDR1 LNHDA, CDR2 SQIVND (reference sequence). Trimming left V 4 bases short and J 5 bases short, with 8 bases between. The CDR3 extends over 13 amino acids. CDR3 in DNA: TGTGCCAGTAGTACCACATTAACCGGGGAGCTGTTTTTT. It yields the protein CASSTTLTGELFF.

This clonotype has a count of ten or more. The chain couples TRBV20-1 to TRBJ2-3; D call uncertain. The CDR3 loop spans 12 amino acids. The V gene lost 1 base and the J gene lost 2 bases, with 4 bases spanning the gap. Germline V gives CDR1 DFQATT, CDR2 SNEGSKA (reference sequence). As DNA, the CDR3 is TGCAGTGCTAGAGGGGACACAGATACGCAGTATTTT. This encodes CSARGDTDTQYF.

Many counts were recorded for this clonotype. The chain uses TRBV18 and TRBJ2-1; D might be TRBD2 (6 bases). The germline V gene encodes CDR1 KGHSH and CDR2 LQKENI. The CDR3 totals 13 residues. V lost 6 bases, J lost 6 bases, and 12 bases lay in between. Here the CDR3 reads CASSQTRGNEQFF. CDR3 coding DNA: TGTGCCAGCTCGCAGACTAGGGGCAATGAGCAGTTCTTC.

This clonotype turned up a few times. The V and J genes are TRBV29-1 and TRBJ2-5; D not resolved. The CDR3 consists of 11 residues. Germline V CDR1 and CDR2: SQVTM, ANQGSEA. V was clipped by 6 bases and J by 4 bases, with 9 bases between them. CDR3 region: CSVPLIETQYF. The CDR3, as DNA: TGCAGCGTGCCGCTGATAGAGACCCAGTACTTC.

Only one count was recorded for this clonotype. CDR3 sequence (DNA): TGTGCCAGCAGCTTAGTTGGACGGATGAACACTGAAGCTTTCTTT. Translation: CASSLVGRMNTEAFF. This rearrangement joins TRBV7-2 to TRBJ1-1; no firm D call. Per germline, CDR1 SGHTA and CDR2 FQGNSA. V was trimmed by 1 base and J by 0 bases, leaving 9 bases between them. This CDR3 has 15 residues.

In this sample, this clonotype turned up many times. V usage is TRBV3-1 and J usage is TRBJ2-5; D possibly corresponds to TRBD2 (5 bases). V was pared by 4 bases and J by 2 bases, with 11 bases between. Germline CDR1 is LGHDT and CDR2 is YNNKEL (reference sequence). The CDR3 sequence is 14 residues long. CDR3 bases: TGTGCCAGCAGCCGGAACGGGGTGCAAGAGACCCAGTACTTC. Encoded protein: CASSRNGVQETQYF.

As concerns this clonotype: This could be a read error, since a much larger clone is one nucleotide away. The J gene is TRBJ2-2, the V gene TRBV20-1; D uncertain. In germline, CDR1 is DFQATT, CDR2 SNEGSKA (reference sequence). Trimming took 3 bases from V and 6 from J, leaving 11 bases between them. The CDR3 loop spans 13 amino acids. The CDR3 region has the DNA TGCAGTGCTAGGGATTTAAACGCCGGGGAGCTGTTTTTT. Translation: CSARDLNAGELFF.

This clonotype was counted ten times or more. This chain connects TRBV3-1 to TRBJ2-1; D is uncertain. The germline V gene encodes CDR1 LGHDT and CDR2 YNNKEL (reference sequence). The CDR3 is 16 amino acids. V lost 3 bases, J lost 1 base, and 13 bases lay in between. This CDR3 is CASSQAFGVSYNEQFF. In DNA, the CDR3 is TGTGCCAGCAGCCAGGCCTTCGGCGTTTCCTACAATGAGCAGTTCTTC.

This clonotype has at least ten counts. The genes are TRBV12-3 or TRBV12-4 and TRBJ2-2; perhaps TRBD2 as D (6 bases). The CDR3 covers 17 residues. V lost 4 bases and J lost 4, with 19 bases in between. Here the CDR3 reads CASSYHDPGLPTGELFF. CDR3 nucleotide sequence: TGTGCCAGCAGTTACCACGACCCGGGACTCCCCACCGGGGAGCTGTTTTTT.

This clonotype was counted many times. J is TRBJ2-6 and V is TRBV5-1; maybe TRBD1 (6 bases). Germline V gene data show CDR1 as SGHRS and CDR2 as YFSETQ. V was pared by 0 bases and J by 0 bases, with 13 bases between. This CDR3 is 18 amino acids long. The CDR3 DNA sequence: TGCGCCAGCAGCTTGGGTACAGGGATAGCCTCTGGGGCCAACGTCCTGACTTTC. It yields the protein CASSLGTGIASGANVLTF.

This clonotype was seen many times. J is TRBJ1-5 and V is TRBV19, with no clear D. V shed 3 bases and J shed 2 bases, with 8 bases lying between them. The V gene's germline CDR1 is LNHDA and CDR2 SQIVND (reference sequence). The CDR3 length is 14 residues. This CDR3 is CASSIQSGNQPQHF. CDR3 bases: TGTGCCAGTAGTATTCAGTCGGGCAATCAGCCCCAGCATTTT.

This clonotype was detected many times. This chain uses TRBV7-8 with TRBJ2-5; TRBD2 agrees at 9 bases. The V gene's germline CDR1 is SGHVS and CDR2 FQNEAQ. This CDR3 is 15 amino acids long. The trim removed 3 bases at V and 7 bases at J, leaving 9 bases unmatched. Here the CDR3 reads CASSLGLAGLTTQYF. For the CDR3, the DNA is TGTGCCAGCAGCTTGGGCCTAGCGGGGCTCACGACCCAGTACTTC.

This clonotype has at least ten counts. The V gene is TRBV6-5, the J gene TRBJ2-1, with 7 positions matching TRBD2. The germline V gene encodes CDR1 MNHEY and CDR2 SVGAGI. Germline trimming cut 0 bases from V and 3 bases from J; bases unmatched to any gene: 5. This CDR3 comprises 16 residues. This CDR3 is CASSYSVSSGYNEQFF. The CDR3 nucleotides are TGTGCCAGCAGTTACTCGGTGTCTAGCGGCTACAATGAGCAGTTCTTC.

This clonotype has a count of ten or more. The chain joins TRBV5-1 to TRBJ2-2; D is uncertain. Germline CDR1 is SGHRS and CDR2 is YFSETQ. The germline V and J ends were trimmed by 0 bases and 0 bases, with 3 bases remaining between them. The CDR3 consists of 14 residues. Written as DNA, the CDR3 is TGCGCCAGCAGCTTGGCAGCGAACACCGGGGAGCTGTTTTTT. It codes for CASSLAANTGELFF.

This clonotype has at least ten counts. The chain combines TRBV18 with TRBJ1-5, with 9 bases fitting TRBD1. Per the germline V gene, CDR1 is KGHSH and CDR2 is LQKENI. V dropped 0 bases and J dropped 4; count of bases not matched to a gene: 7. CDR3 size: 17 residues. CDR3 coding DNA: TGTGCCAGCTCACCACCGGGGGACAGGGTTTTGAATCAGCCCCAGCATTTT. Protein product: CASSPPGDRVLNQPQHF. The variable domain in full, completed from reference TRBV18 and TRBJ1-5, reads NAGVMQNPRHLVRRRGQEARLRCSPMKGHSHVYWYRQLPEEGLKFMVYLQKENIIDESGMPKERFSAEFPKEGPSILRIQQVVRGDSAAYFCASSPPGDRVLNQPQHFGDGTRLSIL.

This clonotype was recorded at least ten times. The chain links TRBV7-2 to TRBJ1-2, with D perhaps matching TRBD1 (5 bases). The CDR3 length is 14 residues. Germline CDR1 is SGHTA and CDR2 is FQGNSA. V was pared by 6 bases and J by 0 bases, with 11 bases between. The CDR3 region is CASRFQGPNYGYTF. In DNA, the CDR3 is TGTGCCAGCAGATTCCAGGGACCTAACTATGGCTACACCTTC.